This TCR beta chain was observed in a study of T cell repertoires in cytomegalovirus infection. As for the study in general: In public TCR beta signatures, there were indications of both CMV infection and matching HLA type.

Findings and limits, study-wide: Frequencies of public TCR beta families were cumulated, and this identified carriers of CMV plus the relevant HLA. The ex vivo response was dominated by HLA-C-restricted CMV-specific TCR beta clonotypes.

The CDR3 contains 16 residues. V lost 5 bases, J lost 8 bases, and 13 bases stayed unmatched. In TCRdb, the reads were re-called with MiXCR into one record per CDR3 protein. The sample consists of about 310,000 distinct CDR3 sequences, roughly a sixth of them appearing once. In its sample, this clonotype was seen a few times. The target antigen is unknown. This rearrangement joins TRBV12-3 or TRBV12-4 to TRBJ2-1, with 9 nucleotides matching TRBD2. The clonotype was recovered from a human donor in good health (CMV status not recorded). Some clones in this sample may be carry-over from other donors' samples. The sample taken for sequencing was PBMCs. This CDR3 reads CASSGRTGTSIDEQFF. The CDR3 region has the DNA TGTGCCAGCAGTGGACGCACCGGGACTAGCATTGATGAGCAGTTCTTC.